The subject of this entry is one TCR beta chain. Its specificity is unknown. Use of 60 Vbeta and 13 Jbeta primers characterized the PCR. Clones were read by immunoSEQ multiplex PCR, and TCRdb kept only the in-frame ones, dropping some. Among under 150,000 clones listed, around 77% were seen once. This sample was included in a study of cytomegalovirus exposure and HLA in healthy donors. General study results and limits: Reports indicated that the classifier achieved high specificity and sensitivity in diagnosing cytomegalovirus status. Other equally common chains were less clonally expanded than HLA-associated TCR beta chains, a later analysis showed.

This CDR3 comprises 14 residues. CDR1 and CDR2 (germline): SGHNT, YYREEE (reference sequence). Trimming took off 4 bases at V and 1 base at J, with 11 bases between the two ends. Input material: PBMCs. J is TRBJ1-1 and V is TRBV5-4, with D uncertain. This receptor was identified in a man over 45 in good health and CMV-seronegative. CDR3 loop: CASSPGGWNTEAFF. The CDR3 DNA sequence: TGTGCCAGCAGCCCGGGCGGGTGGAACACTGAAGCTTTCTTT.